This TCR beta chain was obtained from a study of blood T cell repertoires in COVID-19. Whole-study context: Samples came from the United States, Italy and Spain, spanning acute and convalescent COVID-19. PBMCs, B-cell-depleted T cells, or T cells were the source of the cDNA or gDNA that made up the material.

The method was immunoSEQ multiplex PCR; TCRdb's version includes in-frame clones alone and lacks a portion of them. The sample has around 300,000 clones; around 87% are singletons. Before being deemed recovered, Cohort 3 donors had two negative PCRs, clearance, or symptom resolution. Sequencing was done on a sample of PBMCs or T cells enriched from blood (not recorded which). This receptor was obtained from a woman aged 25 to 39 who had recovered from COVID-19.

The CDR3 here is CASGDLGSLNYGYTF. The CDR3 region has the DNA TGTGCCAGTGGGGATCTGGGGAGTTTGAACTATGGCTACACCTTC. The J gene is TRBJ1-2, the V gene TRBV9, with D unresolved. The V gene lost 8 bases and the J gene lost 2 bases, with 19 bases spanning the gap. Germline V gene data show CDR1 as SGDLS and CDR2 as YYNGEE. This CDR3 is built from 15 residues.